The sequence of this T cell receptor (beta chain) was determined in a study of technical replicates of blood from a few donors. Measured with immunoSEQ multiplex PCR; TCRdb has only the in-frame clones, and not every one. This sample has tens of thousands of clones, with 95% to 98% found just once. This clone was counted once. CDR1 is PRHDT and CDR2 is FYEKMQ in the germline V gene (reference sequence). The CDR3 is 11 amino acids. V was clipped by 5 bases and J by 6 bases, with 6 bases between them. The sample taken for sequencing was T cells isolated from PBMCs. The J gene is TRBJ2-3, the V gene TRBV13; D not resolved. The TCR originated in a human donor in good health. The CDR3 sequence: CASSPADTQYF. As DNA, the CDR3 is TGTGCCAGCAGCCCTGCGGATACGCAGTATTTT.